This TCR beta chain was found in a study of preoperative IRX-2 immunotherapy in early breast cancer. Treatment noted: preoperative locoregional IRX-2 cytokine immunotherapy. Preoperative locoregional IRX-2 cytokine immunotherapy was tested in the phase Ib source study. Looked up from germline, CDR1 is SGHVS and CDR2 is FNYEAQ. The CDR3 has 16 amino acids. Germline trimming cut 3 bases from V and 7 bases from J; bases unmatched to any gene: 8. Sequencing used immunoSEQ multiplex PCR; TCRdb keeps in-frame clones, though not all of them. The profile shows 40,000 to 50,000 clones, approximately 80% of them singletons.

V is TRBV7-6 and J is TRBJ2-2; 10 bases agree with TRBD2. Sequences were derived from tumor tissue, sampled after IRX-2 immunotherapy. The clonotype originates from a human donor with breast cancer. CDR3: CASSLGLAGDIGELFF. The DNA for the CDR3 is TGTGCCAGCAGCTTGGGCCTAGCGGGAGATATCGGGGAGCTGTTTTTT.